Described below is a single T cell receptor (beta chain) sequence and its context. Using immunoSEQ multiplex PCR, the repertoire was profiled, and TCRdb retains in-frame clones only, with some absent. Among some 630,000 clones listed, roughly 78% were seen once. Germline CDR1 is LNHDA and CDR2 is SQIVND (reference sequence). The ends lost 3 bases at V and 5 bases at J; junction bases unmatched: 6. This CDR3 region has 15 residues. The data were taken from a study of shared clonotypes between healthy human individuals. Adult donors, all healthy and HIV-negative, had no recent acute infections or vaccinations.

The source material was memory CD4+ T cells sorted from blood. This sample's subset: CD45RA-negative fraction. The clonotype was recovered from a woman in her thirties in good health. This sequence joins TRBV19 and TRBJ2-5, with 10 bases that match TRBD1. The CDR3 loop is CASSIWDRGSETQYF. In DNA, the CDR3 is TGTGCCAGTAGTATTTGGGACAGGGGATCCGAGACCCAGTACTTC.